The 6 T cell receptor beta chains below come from one sample, sequenced in a study of tumor-infiltrating lymphocytes in primary liver carcinoma. Priming with a constant-region primer yielded TCR beta cDNA from roughly 490 ng total RNA. ARM-PCR was slightly modified, and three nested multiplex PCR rounds with it gave rise to the TCR beta libraries. Both of the initial two PCR rounds ran for approximately 11 cycles and employed TRBV1-TRBV30 forward primers alongside a C-beta reverse primer. TCRdb recomputed calls from the multiplex PCR reads with MiXCR, one row per CDR3 protein. The table lists tens of thousands of distinct CDR3 sequences, 79% of them singletons. Unsorted bulk tissue (about 18-30 mg) underwent RNA and DNA co-extraction. Sequenced sample: liver tumor tissue from sampling region 4. Indicated subset: tumor region T4, right-lateral pole. The origin of the receptors is a woman between 25 and 40 years old with primary liver carcinoma and hepatitis B virus infection.

Turning to this clonotype: No conserved phenylalanine or tryptophan ends this CDR3, so it is likely a read error. This rearrangement joins TRBV6-1 to TRBJ1-1; 9 positions agree with TRBD1. The CDR3 has 14 amino acids. Per the germline V gene, CDR1 is MNHNS and CDR2 is SASEGT. The CDR3 is CANSADRGYTEAFL. The CDR3 DNA reads as TGTGCCAACAGTGCTGACAGGGGGTACACTGAAGCTTTCCTT.

About this clonotype itself: Compared with germline, one end of the junction differs, possibly owing to a read error. V and J are TRBV11-2 and TRBJ1-4, with D hard to call. The CDR3 loop spans 12 amino acids. CDR1 SGHAT and CDR2 FQNNGV come from the germline V gene. The CDR3 here is CASSPWVGKLAF. CDR3 nucleotides: TGTGCCAGCAGCCCCTGGGTGGGAAAACTGGCTTTT.

CDR3 bases: TGCGCCAGCAGCCAATTGGGGCCCGCTTCTCCCACCTACGAGCAGTACTTC. This sequence encodes CASSQLGPASPTYEQYF. The V call is TRBV4-1, the J call TRBJ2-7, with D perhaps matching TRBD1 (5 bases). V was pared by 2 bases and J by 2 bases, with 19 bases between. This CDR3 region has 17 residues. CDR1 MGHRA and CDR2 YSYEKL come from the germline V gene.

As for this clonotype: The final CDR3 position lacks the conserved phenylalanine or tryptophan, pointing to a likely read error. This chain uses TRBV29-1 with TRBJ2-1, with D possibly being TRBD1 (6 bases). The V gene lost 7 bases and the J gene lost 6 bases, with 19 bases spanning the gap. The CDR3 spans 14 residues. The germline V gene has CDR1 SQVTM and CDR2 ANQGSEA. The CDR3 protein is CSDTTGVNSNEQFY. The CDR3 DNA is TGCAGCGACACGACAGGAGTAAATTCCAATGAGCAGTTCTAC.

As concerns this clonotype: One end of the junction varies from germline; a read error may be responsible. The chain links TRBV11-2 to TRBJ1-3; perhaps TRBD1 as D (6 bases). This CDR3 region has 15 residues. From germline, CDR1 is SGHAT and CDR2 FQNNGV. The CDR3 is CASCLYRETGNTIYF. The CDR3, as DNA: TGCGCCAGTTGCTTATACAGGGAGACTGGAAACACCATATATTTT.

This rearrangement joins TRBV6-1 to TRBJ1-2; unclear D gene. Looked up from germline, CDR1 is MNHNS and CDR2 is SASEGT. The CDR3 contains 18 residues. Trimming left V 5 bases short and J 0 bases short, with 22 bases between. The CDR3 DNA reads TGTGCCAGCAGTCAATGGTTCCTGATCCTTAGATCTAACTATGGCTACACCTTC. This sequence encodes CASSQWFLILRSNYGYTF.